This T cell receptor (beta chain) originates from a study of T-cell reconstitution after alpha-beta-depleted transplantation in children. This clonotype was observed a few times. The TCRbeta library was prepared with unique molecular identifiers. TCRdb re-called the PCR reads with MiXCR, one entry per CDR3 protein. This table holds about 400,000 distinct CDR3 sequences, about 20% found once. CDR3 length: 14 amino acids. The V and J ends lost 4 bases and 7 bases, in that order; junction bases with no gene match: 5. Germline assignment: CDR1 LGHNA and CDR2 YNFKEQ. Source: PBMCs from the stem cell graft donor, taken from the stem cell graft. The origin of this receptor is a human donor who donated a stem cell graft to a child with acute myeloid leukemia. The genes are TRBV4-2 and TRBJ1-5; 9 nucleotides align to TRBD1. The DNA for the CDR3 is TGTGCCAGCAGCCTGGGGGACAGGGTCCAGCCCCAGCATTTT. Encoded protein: CASSLGDRVQPQHF.